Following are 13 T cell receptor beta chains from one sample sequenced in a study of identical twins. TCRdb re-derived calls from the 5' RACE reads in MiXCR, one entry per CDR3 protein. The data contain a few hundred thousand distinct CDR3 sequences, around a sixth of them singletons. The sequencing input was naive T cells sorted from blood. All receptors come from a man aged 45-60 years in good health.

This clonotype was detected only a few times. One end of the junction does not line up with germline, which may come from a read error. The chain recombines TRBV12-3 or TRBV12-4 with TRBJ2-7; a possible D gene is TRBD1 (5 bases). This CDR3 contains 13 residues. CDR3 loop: CASSLAHRPIQHF. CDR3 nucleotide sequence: TGTGCCAGCAGTTTAGCGCACAGGCCCATTCAGCACTTC.

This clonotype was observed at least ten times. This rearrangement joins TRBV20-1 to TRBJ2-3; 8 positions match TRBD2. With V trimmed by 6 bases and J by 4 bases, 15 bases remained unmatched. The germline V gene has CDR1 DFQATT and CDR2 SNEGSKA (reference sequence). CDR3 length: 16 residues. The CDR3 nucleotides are TGCAGTGCCCCCGGGACTAGTGGTCCTCGAGCAGATACGCAGTATTTT. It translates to CSAPGTSGPRADTQYF.

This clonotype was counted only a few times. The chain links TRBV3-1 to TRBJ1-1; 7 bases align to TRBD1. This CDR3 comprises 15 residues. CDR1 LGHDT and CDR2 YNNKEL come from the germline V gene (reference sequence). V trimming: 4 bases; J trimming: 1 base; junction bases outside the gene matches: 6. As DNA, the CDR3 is TGTGCCAGCAGCCTTCGAAGGGACAGGAACACTGAAGCTTTCTTT. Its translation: CASSLRRDRNTEAFF.

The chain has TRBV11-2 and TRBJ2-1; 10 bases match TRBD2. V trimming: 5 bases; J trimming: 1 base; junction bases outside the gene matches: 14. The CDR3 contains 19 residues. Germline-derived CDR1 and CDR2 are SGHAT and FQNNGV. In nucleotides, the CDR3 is TGTGCCAGCAGCCCCTTTACACTAGCGGGAAGGCGTTCCTACAATGAGCAGTTCTTC. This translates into CASSPFTLAGRRSYNEQFF.

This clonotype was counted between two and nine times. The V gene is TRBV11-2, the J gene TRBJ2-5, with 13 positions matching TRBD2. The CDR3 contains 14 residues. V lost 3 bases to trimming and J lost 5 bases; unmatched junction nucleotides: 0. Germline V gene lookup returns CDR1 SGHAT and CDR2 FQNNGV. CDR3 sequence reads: CASSLTSGRETQYF. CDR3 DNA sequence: TGTGCCAGCAGCTTGACTAGCGGGAGGGAGACCCAGTACTTC.

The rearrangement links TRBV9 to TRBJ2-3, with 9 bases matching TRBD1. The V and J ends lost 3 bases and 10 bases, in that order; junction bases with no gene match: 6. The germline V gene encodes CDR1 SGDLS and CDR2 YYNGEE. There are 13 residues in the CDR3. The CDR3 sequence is CASSDQTGGSQYF. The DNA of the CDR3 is TGTGCCAGCAGCGACCAGACAGGGGGTTCGCAGTATTTT.

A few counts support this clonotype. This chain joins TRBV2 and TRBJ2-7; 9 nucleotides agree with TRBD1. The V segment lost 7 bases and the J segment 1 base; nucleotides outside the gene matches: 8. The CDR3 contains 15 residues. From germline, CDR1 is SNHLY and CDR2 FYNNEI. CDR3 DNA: TGTGCCAGCAACAGAGACAGGGGGATATCCTACGAGCAGTACTTC. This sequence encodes CASNRDRGISYEQYF.

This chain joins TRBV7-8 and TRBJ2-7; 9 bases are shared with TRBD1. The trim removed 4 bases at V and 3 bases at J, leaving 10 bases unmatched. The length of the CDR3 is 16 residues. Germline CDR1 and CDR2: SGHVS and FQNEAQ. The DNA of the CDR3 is TGTGCCAGCAGCTCTACGACAGGGGGGTTCCTCTACGAGCAGTACTTC. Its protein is CASSSTTGGFLYEQYF.

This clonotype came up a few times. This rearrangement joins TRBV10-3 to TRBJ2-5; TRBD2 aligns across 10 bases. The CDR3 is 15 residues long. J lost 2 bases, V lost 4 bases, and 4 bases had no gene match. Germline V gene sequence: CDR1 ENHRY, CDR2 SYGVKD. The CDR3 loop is CAISGQTSGQETQYF. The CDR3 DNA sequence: TGTGCCATCAGTGGGCAGACTAGCGGGCAAGAGACCCAGTACTTC.

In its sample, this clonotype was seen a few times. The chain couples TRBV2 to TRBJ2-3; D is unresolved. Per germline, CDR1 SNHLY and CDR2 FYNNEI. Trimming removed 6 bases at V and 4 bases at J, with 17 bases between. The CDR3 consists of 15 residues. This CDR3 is CASRGTAASPDTQYF. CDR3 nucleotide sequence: TGTGCCAGCAGAGGAACGGCGGCGTCCCCAGATACGCAGTATTTT. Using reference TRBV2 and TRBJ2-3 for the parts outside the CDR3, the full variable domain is EPEVTQTPSHQVTQMGQEVILRCVPISNHLYFYWYRQILGQKVEFLVSFYNNEISEKSEIFDDQFSVERPDGSNFTLKIRSTKLEDSAMYFCASRGTAASPDTQYFGPGTRLTVL.

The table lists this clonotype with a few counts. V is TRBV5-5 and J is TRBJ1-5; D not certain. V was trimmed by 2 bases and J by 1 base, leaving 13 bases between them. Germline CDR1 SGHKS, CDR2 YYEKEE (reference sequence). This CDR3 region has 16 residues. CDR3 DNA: TGTGCCAGCAGCTTACAGCGAGGAGAGAGCAATCAGCCCCAGCATTTT. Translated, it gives CASSLQRGESNQPQHF.

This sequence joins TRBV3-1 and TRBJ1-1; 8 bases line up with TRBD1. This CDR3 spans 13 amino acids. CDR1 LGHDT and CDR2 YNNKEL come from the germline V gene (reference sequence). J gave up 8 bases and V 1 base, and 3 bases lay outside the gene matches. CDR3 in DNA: TGTGCCAGCAGCCAAGGATACAGGGGGGAAGCTTTCTTT. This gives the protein CASSQGYRGEAFF. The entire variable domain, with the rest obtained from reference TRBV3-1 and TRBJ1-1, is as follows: DTAVSQTPKYLVTQMGNDKSIKCEQNLGHDTMYWYKQDSKKFLKIMFSYNNKELIINETVPNRFSPKSPDKAHLNLHINSLELGDSAVYFCASSQGYRGEAFFGQGTRLTVV.

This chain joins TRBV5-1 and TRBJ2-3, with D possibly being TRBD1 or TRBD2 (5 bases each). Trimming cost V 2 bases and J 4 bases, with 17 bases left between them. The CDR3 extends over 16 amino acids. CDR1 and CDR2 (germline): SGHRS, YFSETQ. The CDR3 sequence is CASSFSALRGADTQYF. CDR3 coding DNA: TGCGCCAGCAGCTTCTCAGCGCTCAGAGGGGCAGATACGCAGTATTTT.